The 14 T cell receptor beta chains given below trace back to one sample, sequenced in a study of cytomegalovirus exposure and HLA in healthy donors. Primers for the PCR totalled 60 Vbeta and 13 Jbeta. Data came from immunoSEQ multiplex PCR; TCRdb stores just in-frame clones and leaves some out. This table holds about 130,000 clones, 65% to 85% found once. The sample was PBMCs. All receptors derive from a man in his fifties in good health and CMV-seronegative.

This clone was observed a few times. This chain links TRBV7-3 with TRBJ2-7; 8 bases match TRBD2. The CDR3 is 14 amino acids. The germline gives CDR1 SGHTA, CDR2 FQGTGA. V trimming: 1 base; J trimming: 4 bases; junction bases outside the gene matches: 3. CDR3 in amino acids: CASSLSASGYEQYF. CDR3 nucleotide sequence: TGTGCCAGCAGCTTAAGTGCTAGCGGGTACGAGCAGTACTTC.

V and J are TRBV29-1 and TRBJ1-5, with D possibly matching TRBD1 (6 bases). The CDR3 is 14 amino acids. Trimming shortened V by 7 bases and J by 1 base, and 14 bases separated the two germline ends. Germline assignment: CDR1 SQVTM and CDR2 ANQGSEA. CDR3 nucleotide sequence: TGCAGCGGTGGGGGGGGCTGGAGCAATCAGCCCCAGCATTTT. It specifies CSGGGGWSNQPQHF.

The V call is TRBV18, the J call TRBJ2-1; 7 bases align to TRBD2. The germline V gene encodes CDR1 KGHSH and CDR2 LQKENI. The CDR3 is 16 amino acids. Trimming cost V 3 bases and J 1 base; bases outside gene matches: 6. The CDR3 bases are TGTGCCAGCTCACCTCTAGCGGAGATGTCCTACAATGAGCAGTTCTTC. It codes for CASSPLAEMSYNEQFF.

This rearrangement joins TRBV29-1 to TRBJ2-7, with D maybe TRBD1 (6 bases). V shed 4 bases and J shed 0 bases, with 10 bases lying between them. This CDR3 contains 13 residues. Germline CDR1 is SQVTM and CDR2 is ANQGSEA. Here the CDR3 reads CSVARGVSYEQYF. CDR3 in DNA: TGCAGCGTTGCCAGGGGCGTCTCCTACGAGCAGTACTTC.

The table lists this clone with a few counts. The rearrangement links TRBV10-3 to TRBJ1-5, with TRBD1 identical over 7 bases. V was clipped by 0 bases and J by 5 bases; unmatched bases: 4. The germline CDR1 and CDR2 sequences are ENHRY and SYGVKD. The CDR3 is made up of 15 amino acids. CDR3 nucleotides: TGTGCCATCAGTGAGTCAGAAGGGGGCGATCAGCCCCAGCATTTT. Residues: CAISESEGGDQPQHF.

The rearrangement links TRBV19 to TRBJ2-7, with D possibly TRBD1 on 6 matching bases. V dropped 4 bases and J dropped 0 bases, with 16 bases sitting between them. The germline CDR1 and CDR2 sequences are LNHDA and SQIVND (reference sequence). This CDR3 is 16 amino acids long. CDR3: CASSSVGGARSYEQYF. CDR3 in DNA: TGTGCCAGTAGTAGTGTTGGGGGCGCCCGCTCCTACGAGCAGTACTTC.

V usage is TRBV9 and J usage is TRBJ2-1; TRBD2 agrees at 9 bases. After removal of 0 bases from V and 9 bases from J, the junction contained 7 bases not matched to a gene. This CDR3 is 15 amino acids long. The germline gives CDR1 SGDLS, CDR2 YYNGEE. CDR3 in DNA: TGTGCCAGCAGCGTAGGGGCTAGCGGGATCGGTGAGCAGTTCTTC. The encoded protein is CASSVGASGIGEQFF.

This chain joins TRBV2 and TRBJ2-1, with 10 bases matching TRBD2. With V trimmed by 4 bases and J by 4 bases, 7 bases remained unmatched. CDR1 is SNHLY, CDR2 FYNNEI, per germline. The CDR3 has 16 amino acids. CDR3 coding DNA: TGTGCCAGCAGTGGACTAGCGGGCGGCGCATACAATGAGCAGTTCTTC. Translation: CASSGLAGGAYNEQFF.

This clone was observed a few times. The J gene is TRBJ2-1, the V gene TRBV5-4; D possibly corresponds to TRBD2 (7 bases). The germline V and J ends were trimmed by 0 bases and 2 bases, with 9 bases remaining between them. The CDR3 has 15 amino acids. Per the germline V gene, CDR1 is SGHNT and CDR2 is YYREEE (reference sequence). The CDR3 DNA is TGTGCCAGCAGCTTGGGGGGGGGCCCCTACAATGAGCAGTTCTTC. Its translation: CASSLGGGPYNEQFF.

J is TRBJ2-3 and V is TRBV6-1, with D perhaps TRBD2 (6 bases). CDR1 is MNHNS and CDR2 is SASEGT in the germline V gene. The CDR3 spans 14 residues. V was pared by 3 bases and J by 5 bases, with 12 bases between. DNA for the CDR3: TGTGCCAGCAGTGAGGACATGGGAGGAGATACGCAGTATTTT. Translated: CASSEDMGGDTQYF.

The genes are TRBV6-1 and TRBJ1-3, with 7 nucleotides matching TRBD1. After removal of 7 bases from V and 8 bases from J, the junction contained 11 bases not matched to a gene. Germline V CDR1 and CDR2: MNHNS, SASEGT. The CDR3 is 14 residues long. The CDR3 protein is CASIPGGGADTIYF. In nucleotides, the CDR3 is TGTGCCAGCATCCCGGGAGGGGGCGCAGACACCATATATTTT.

V and J are TRBV7-2 and TRBJ2-1; 7 bases map to TRBD2. J lost 7 bases, V lost 1 base, and 4 bases had no gene match. CDR1 is SGHTA, CDR2 FQGNSA, per germline. This CDR3 is built from 14 residues. CDR3 region: CASSLVGGKNEQFF. The CDR3 DNA sequence: TGTGCCAGCAGCTTAGTCGGGGGGAAGAATGAGCAGTTCTTC.

The J gene is TRBJ2-7, the V gene TRBV9; no firm D call. This CDR3 comprises 13 residues. V was cut by 0 bases and J by 4 bases, with 8 bases left in between. Per germline, CDR1 SGDLS and CDR2 YYNGEE. In nucleotides, the CDR3 is TGTGCCAGCAGCGTAGGTTTGCGGTACGAGCAGTACTTC. Its translation is CASSVGLRYEQYF.

The CDR3 nucleotides read TGTGCCAGCTCACCACGCGGGACAGGGGGGAATCAGCCCCAGCATTTT. This gives the protein CASSPRGTGGNQPQHF. The genes are TRBV18 and TRBJ1-5, with 11 bases fitting TRBD1. This CDR3 is built from 16 residues. Germline lookup yields CDR1 KGHSH and CDR2 LQKENI. V shed 1 base, J shed 4 bases, and the junction held 3 bases outside the gene matches. The whole variable domain, filled in from reference TRBV18 and TRBJ1-5, reads NAGVMQNPRHLVRRRGQEARLRCSPMKGHSHVYWYRQLPEEGLKFMVYLQKENIIDESGMPKERFSAEFPKEGPSILRIQQVVRGDSAAYFCASSPRGTGGNQPQHFGDGTRLSIL.